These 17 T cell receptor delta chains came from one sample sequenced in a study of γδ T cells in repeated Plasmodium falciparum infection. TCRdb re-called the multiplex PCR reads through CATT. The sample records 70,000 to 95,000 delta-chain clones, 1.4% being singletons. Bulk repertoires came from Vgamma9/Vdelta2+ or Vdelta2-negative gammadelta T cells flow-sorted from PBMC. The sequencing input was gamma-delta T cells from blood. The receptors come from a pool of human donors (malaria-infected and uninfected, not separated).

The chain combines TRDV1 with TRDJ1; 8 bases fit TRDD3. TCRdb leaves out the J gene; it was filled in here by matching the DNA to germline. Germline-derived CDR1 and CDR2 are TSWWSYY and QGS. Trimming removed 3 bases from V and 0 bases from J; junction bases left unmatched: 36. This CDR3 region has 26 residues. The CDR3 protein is CALGDPGLHPLTGGRMSDAHTDKLIF. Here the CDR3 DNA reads TGTGCTCTTGGGGATCCTGGCCTTCACCCGTTAACTGGGGGTCGCATGTCGGACGCGCACACCGATAAACTCATCTTT.

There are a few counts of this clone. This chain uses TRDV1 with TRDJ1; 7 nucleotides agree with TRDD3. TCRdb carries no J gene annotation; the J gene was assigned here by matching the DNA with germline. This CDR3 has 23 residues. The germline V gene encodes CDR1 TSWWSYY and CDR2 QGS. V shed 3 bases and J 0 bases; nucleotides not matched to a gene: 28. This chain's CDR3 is CALGELSYWGLSHRTAYTDKLIF. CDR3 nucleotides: TGTGCTCTTGGGGAGCTTAGTTACTGGGGACTTTCTCATAGAACCGCGTACACCGATAAACTCATCTTT.

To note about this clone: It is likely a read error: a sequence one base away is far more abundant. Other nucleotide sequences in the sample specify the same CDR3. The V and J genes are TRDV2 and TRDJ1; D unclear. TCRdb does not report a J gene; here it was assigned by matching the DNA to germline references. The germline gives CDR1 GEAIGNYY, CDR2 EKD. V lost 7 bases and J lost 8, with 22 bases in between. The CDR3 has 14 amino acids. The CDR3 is CACVPGTEALKLIF. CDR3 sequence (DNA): TGTGCCTGCGTCCCAGGTACTGAGGCCCTAAAACTCATCTTT.

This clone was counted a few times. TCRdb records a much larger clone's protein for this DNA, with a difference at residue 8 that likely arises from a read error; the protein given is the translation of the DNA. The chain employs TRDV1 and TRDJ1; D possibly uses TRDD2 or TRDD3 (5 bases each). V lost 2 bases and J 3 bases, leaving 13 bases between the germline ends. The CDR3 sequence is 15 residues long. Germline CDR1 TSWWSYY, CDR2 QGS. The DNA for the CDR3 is TGTGCTCTTGGGGAATTCCTGTGGGATCCCGATAAACTCATCTTT. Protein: CALGEFLWDPDKLIF.

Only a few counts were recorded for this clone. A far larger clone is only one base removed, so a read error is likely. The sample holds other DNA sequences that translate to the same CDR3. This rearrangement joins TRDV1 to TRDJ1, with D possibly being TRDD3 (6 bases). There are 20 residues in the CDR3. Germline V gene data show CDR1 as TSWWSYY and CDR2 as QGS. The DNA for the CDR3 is TGTGCCATGGCGTGTTCTTCAACATTACTGGGAGATACTCTGTCCGATAAACTCATCTTT. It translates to CAMACSSTLLGDTLSDKLIF.

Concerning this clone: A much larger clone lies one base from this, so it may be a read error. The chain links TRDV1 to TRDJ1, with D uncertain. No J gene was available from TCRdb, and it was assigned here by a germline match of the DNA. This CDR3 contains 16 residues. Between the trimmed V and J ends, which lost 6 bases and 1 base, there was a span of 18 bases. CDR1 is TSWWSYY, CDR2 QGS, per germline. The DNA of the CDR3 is TGTGCTCTTGGAGGCCCTTACTCTGCACGCACCGATAAACTCATCTTT. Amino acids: CALGGPYSARTDKLIF.

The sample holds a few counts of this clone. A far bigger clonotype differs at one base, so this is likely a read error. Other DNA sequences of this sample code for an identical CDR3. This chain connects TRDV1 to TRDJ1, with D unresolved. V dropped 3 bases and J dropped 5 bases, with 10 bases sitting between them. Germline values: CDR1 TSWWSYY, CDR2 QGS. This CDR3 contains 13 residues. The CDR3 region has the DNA TGTGCTCTTGGGGAGCTATTCGTGGATAAACTCATCTTT. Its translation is CALGELFVDKLIF.

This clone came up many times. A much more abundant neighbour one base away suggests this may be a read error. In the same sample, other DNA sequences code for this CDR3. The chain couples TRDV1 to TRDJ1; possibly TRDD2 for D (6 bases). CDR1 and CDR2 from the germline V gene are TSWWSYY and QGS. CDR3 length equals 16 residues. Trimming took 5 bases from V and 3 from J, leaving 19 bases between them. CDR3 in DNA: TGTGCTCTTGGGCGCAGAGGGATTTCTTCCTCCGATAAACTCATCTTT. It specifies CALGRRGISSSDKLIF.

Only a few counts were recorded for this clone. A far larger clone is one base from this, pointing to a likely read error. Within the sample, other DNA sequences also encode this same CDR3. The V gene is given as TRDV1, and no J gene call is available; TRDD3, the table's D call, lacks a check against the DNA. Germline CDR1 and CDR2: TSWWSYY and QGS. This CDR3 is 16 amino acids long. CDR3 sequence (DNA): TGTGCTCTTGGGAAGGGCCTATTGCTGGGGAAGGATAAGCTCATCTTT. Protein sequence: CALGKGLLLGKDKLIF.

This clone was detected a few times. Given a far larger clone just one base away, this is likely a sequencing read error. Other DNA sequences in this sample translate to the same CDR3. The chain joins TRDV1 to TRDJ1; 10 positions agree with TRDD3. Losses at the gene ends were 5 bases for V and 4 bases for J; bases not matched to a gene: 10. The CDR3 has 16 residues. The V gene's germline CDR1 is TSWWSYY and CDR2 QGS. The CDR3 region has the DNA TGTGCTCTTGGGATTAGCTGTGGGGGATACAACGATAAACTCATCTTT. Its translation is CALGISCGGYNDKLIF.

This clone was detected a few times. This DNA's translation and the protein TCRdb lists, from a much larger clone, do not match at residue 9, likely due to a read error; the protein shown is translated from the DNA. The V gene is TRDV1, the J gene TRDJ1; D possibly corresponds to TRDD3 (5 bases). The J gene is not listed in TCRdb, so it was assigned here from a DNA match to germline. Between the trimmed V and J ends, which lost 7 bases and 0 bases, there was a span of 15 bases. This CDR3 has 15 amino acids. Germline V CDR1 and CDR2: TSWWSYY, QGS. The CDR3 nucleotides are TGTGCTCTTGTAAACATCCAGGGGGACACCGATAAACTCATCTTT. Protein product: CALVNIQGDTDKLIF.

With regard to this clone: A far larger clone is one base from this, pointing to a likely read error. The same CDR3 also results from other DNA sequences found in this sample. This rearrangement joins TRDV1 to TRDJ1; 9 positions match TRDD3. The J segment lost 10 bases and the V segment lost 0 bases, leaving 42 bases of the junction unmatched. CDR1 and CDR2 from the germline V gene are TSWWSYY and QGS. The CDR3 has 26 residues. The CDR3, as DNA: TGTGCTCTTGGGGAACTGTCCTGGCCTTCTCTCCCAGACCTCCCATACTGGGGGACGGTGTGGAATGGACTCATCTTT. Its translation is CALGELSWPSLPDLPYWGTVWNGLIF.

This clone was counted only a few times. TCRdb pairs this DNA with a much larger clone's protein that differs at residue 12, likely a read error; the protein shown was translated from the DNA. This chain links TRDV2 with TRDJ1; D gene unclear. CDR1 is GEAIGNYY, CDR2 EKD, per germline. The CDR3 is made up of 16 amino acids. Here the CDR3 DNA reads TGTGCCTGTGACACAGGCGAAGGACCCACCACCAATAAACTCATCTTT. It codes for CACDTGEGPTTNKLIF.

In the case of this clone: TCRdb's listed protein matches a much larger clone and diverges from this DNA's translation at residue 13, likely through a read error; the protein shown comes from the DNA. For the CDR3, the DNA is TGTGCTCTTGGGGAAGTGGGACTCTTCCATCGATCCGGTAAACTCATCTTT. Translation gives CALGEVGLFHRSGKLIF. J is TRDJ1 and V is TRDV1, with a possible D match to TRDD2 (5 bases). TCRdb supplies no J gene; here it was assigned by aligning the nucleotide sequence to germline. Trimming removed 2 bases at V and 7 bases at J, with 23 bases between. Germline V CDR1 and CDR2: TSWWSYY, QGS. CDR3 size: 17 residues.

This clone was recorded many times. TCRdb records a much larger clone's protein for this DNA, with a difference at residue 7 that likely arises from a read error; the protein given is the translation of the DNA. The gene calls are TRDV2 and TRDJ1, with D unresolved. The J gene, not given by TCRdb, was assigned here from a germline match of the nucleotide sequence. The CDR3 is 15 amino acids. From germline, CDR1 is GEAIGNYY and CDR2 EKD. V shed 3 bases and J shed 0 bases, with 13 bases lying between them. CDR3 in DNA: TGTGCCTGTGACGTACTGTGGGTTTACACCGATAAACTCATCTTT. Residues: CACDVLWVYTDKLIF.

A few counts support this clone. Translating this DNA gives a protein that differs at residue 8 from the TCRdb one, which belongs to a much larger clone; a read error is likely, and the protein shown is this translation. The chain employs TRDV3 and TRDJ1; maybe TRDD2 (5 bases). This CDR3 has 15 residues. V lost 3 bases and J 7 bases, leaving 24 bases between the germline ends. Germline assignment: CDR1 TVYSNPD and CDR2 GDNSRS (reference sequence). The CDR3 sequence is CALVLPPWIRGKLIF. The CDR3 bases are TGTGCCTTAGTTCTTCCCCCGTGGATTAGGGGTAAACTCATCTTT.

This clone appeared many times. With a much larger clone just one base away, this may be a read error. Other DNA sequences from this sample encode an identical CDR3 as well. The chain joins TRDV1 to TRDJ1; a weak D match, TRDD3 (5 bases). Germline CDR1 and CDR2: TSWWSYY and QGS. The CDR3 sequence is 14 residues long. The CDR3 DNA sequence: TGCGCTCTTGGGGAACCCTTTGGGGCCGATAAACTCATCTTT. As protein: CALGEPFGADKLIF.